The 9 T cell receptor beta chains reported below all come from one sample, sequenced in a study of shared clonotypes between healthy human individuals. Clones were read by immunoSEQ multiplex PCR, and TCRdb kept only the in-frame ones, dropping some. The sample lists under 850,000 clones, around 70% occurring once. The sequenced sample was memory CD4+ T cells sorted from blood. Regarding subset: CD45RA-negative fraction. Receptor source: a woman in her twenties or thirties in good health.

This chain links TRBV28 with TRBJ1-2; maybe TRBD1 (5 bases). The CDR3 is 13 residues long. Trimming shortened V by 4 bases and J by 12 bases, and 18 bases separated the two germline ends. CDR1 is MDHEN, CDR2 SYDVKM, per germline. CDR3 sequence: CASSSWGDQLHTF. CDR3 DNA sequence: TGTGCCAGCAGTTCCTGGGGGGACCAACTCCACACCTTC.

The CDR3 DNA reads TGTGCCAGCAGCTTAGGTTGGCAGAACACCGGGGAGCTGTTTTTT. Translation: CASSLGWQNTGELFF. This chain links TRBV11-3 with TRBJ2-2, with D hard to call. V shed 1 base and J shed 1 base, with 7 bases lying between them. This CDR3 has 15 residues. The germline gives CDR1 SGHNT, CDR2 YENEEA. Filled out from reference TRBV11-3 and TRBJ2-2, the complete variable domain reads EAGVVQSPRYKIIEKKQPVAFWCNPISGHNTLYWYLQNLGQGPELLIRYENEEAVDDSQLPKDRFSAERLKGVDSTLKIQPAELGDSAVYLCASSLGWQNTGELFFGEGSRLTVL.

J is TRBJ1-5 and V is TRBV6-6, with D possibly matching TRBD1 (5 bases). Per germline, CDR1 MNHNY and CDR2 SVGAGI (reference sequence). The CDR3 is 14 residues long. Trimming took off 0 bases at V and 7 bases at J, with 10 bases between the two ends. CDR3 nucleotide sequence: TGTGCCAGCAGTTACTCTGGGGCGGAGCAGCCCCAGCATTTT. It specifies CASSYSGAEQPQHF.

The rearrangement links TRBV29-1 to TRBJ2-3; TRBD1 might be the D (6 bases). Trimming pared 6 bases from V and 1 base from J, leaving 20 bases between. The germline CDR1 and CDR2 sequences are SQVTM and ANQGSEA. The CDR3 has 16 amino acids. The CDR3 region is CSVPELTGVGTDTQYF. The CDR3 DNA sequence: TGCAGCGTCCCCGAGTTGACAGGTGTCGGCACAGATACGCAGTATTTT.

This chain connects TRBV27 to TRBJ1-5, with 9 bases that match TRBD1. The CDR3 is made up of 16 amino acids. Trimming cost V 7 bases and J 1 base; bases outside gene matches: 8. Germline CDR1 is MNHEY and CDR2 is SMNVEV (reference sequence). CDR3 DNA sequence: TGTGCCAGCATGGGACAGGGTATGGGGAGCAATCAGCCCCAGCATTTT. It specifies CASMGQGMGSNQPQHF.

The chain has TRBV7-3 and TRBJ2-2, with 9 positions matching TRBD1. The CDR3 contains 16 residues. Germline lookup yields CDR1 SGHTA and CDR2 FQGTGA. Germline trimming cut 5 bases from V and 5 bases from J; bases unmatched to any gene: 9. CDR3 in DNA: TGTGCCAGCAGCCCGAAGGGGGGACAGGGAACCGGGGAGCTGTTTTTT. Translated: CASSPKGGQGTGELFF.

This chain connects TRBV2 to TRBJ2-1; no firm D call. CDR3 size: 15 residues. Trimming stripped 3 bases from V and 9 bases from J, with 18 bases between. Germline V gives CDR1 SNHLY, CDR2 FYNNEI. For the CDR3, the DNA is TGTGCCAGCAGTGATAAGAGCCCAATTCTGGGTGAGCAGTTCTTC. The encoded protein is CASSDKSPILGEQFF.

The chain recombines TRBV28 with TRBJ2-4; TRBD2 agrees at 7 bases. The V gene end was trimmed by 6 bases and the J gene end by 8 bases; junction bases not matched to a gene: 16. CDR1 is MDHEN and CDR2 is SYDVKM in the germline V gene. CDR3 size: 16 residues. CDR3 in amino acids: CASSTGSAGPEDIQYF. The CDR3 DNA is TGTGCCAGCAGCACGGGGTCAGCGGGACCCGAGGACATTCAGTACTTC. Variable domain in full (rest from reference TRBV28 and TRBJ2-4): DVKVTQSSRYLVKRTGEKVFLECVQDMDHENMFWYRQDPGLGLRLIYFSYDVKMKEKGDIPEGYSVSREKKERFSLILESASTNQTSMYLCASSTGSAGPEDIQYFGAGTRLSVL.

This clone was observed a few times. The chain carries TRBV5-1 and TRBJ1-1, with a tentative D call TRBD1 (6 bases). Germline values: CDR1 SGHRS, CDR2 YFSETQ. CDR3 length: 16 residues. V lost 1 base and J lost 0, with 13 bases in between. The CDR3 region is CASSLTPGHLNTEAFF. DNA for the CDR3: TGCGCCAGCAGCTTGACTCCGGGACATTTGAACACTGAAGCTTTCTTT. The full variable domain, with the rest looked up from reference TRBV5-1 and TRBJ1-1, is KAGVTQTPRYLIKTRGQQVTLSCSPISGHRSVSWYQQTPGQGLQFLFEYFSETQRNKGNFPGRFSGRQFSNSRSEMNVSTLELGDSALYLCASSLTPGHLNTEAFFGQGTRLTVV.